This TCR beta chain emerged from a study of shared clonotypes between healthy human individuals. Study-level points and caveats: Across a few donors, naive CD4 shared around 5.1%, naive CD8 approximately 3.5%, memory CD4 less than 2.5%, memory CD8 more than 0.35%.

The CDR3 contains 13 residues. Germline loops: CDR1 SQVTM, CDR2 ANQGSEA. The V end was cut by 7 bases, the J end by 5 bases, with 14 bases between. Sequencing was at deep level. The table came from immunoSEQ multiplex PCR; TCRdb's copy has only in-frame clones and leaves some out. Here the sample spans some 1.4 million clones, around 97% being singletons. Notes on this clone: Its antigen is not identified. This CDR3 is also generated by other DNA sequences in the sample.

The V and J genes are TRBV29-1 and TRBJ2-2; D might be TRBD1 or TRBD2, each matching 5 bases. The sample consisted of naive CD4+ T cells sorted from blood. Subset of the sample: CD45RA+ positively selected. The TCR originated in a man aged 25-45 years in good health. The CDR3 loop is CSAGTGGTGELFF. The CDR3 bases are TGCAGCGCTGGGACCGGAGGTACCGGGGAGCTGTTTTTT.